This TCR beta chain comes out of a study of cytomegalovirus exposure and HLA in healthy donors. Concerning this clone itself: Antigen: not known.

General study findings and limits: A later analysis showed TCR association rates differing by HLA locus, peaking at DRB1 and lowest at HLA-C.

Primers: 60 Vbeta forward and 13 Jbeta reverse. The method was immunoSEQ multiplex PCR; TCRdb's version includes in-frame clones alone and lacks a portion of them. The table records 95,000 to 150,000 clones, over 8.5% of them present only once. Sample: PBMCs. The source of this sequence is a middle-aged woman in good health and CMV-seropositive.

CDR3 nucleotide sequence: TGTGCCAGCAGCCCCGGACAGACGGACACCATATATTTT. This gives the protein CASSPGQTDTIYF. The chain employs TRBV7-6 and TRBJ1-3; D perhaps matches TRBD1 (6 bases). Germline CDR1 is SGHVS and CDR2 is FNYEAQ. V gave up 5 bases and J gave up 8 bases, with 13 bases separating them. CDR3 length equals 13 residues.